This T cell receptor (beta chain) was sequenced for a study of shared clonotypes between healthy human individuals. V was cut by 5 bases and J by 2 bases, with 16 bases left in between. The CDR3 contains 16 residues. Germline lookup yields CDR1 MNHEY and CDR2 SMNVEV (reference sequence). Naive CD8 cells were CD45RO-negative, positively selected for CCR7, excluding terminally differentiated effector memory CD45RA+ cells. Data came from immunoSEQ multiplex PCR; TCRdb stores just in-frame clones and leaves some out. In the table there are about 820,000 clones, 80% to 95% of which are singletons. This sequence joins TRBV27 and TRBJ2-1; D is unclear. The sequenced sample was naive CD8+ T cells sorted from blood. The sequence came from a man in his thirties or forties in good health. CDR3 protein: CASSPLPDWAYNEQFF. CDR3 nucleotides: TGTGCCAGCAGTCCCCTCCCTGACTGGGCCTACAATGAGCAGTTCTTC.